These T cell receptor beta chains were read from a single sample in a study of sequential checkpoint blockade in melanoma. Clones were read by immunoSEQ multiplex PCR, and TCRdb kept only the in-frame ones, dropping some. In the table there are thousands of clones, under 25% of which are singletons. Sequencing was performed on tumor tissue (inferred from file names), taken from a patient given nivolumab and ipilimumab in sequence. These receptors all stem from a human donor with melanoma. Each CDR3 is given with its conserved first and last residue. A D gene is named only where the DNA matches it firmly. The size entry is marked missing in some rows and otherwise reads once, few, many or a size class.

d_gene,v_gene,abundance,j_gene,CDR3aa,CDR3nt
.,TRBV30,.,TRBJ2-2,CAWSIGGHGGELFF,TGTGCCTGGAGTATCGGGGGGCATGGCGGGGAGCTGTTTTTT
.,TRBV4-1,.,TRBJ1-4,CASRPAGQTNEKLFF,TGCGCCAGCCGCCCCGCCGGACAGACAAATGAAAAACTGTTTTTT
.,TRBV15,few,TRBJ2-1,CATSQGPLFVDEQFF,TGTGCCACCAGCCAGGGACCGCTCTTTGTCGATGAGCAGTTCTTC
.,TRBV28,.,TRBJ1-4,CASSSRSGSNEKLFF,TGTGCCAGCAGTTCCAGGAGTGGGTCTAATGAAAAACTGTTTTTT
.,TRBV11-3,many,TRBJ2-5,CASSPLFGVRETQYF,TGTGCCAGCAGCCCCCTTTTTGGAGTTCGGGAGACCCAGTACTTC
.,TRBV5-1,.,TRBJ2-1,CASSLTSARSYNEQFF,TGCGCCAGCAGCTTGACCAGCGCGCGCTCCTACAATGAGCAGTTCTTC
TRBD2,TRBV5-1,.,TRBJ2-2,CASSTGLVLELGELFF,TGCGCCAGCAGCACTGGACTAGTCCTAGAGCTGGGGGAGCTGTTTTTT
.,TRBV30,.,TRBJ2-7,CAWNPRGREQYF,TGTGCCTGGAACCCACGGGGGCGCGAGCAGTACTTC
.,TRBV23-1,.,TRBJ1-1,CASSQLGDTEAFF,TGCGCCAGCAGCCAGCTAGGGGACACTGAAGCTTTCTTT
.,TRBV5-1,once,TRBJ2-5,CASGEGGRGGETQYF,TGCGCCAGCGGGGAAGGGGGCCGGGGAGGAGAGACCCAGTACTTC
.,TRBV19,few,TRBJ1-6,CASSIAAVLSSYNSPLHF,TGTGCCAGTAGTATTGCAGCCGTGCTTAGCTCCTATAATTCACCCCTCCACTTT
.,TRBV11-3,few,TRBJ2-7,CASSSPRARYEQYF,TGTGCCAGCAGCTCCCCCCGGGCGCGCTACGAGCAGTACTTC
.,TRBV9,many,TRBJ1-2,CASSLSGSYGYTF,TGTGCCAGCAGCCTATCTGGTAGCTATGGCTACACCTTC
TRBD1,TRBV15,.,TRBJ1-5,CATSRGDRLNSNQPQHF,TGTGCCACCAGCAGAGGGGACAGGCTTAATAGCAATCAGCCCCAGCATTTT
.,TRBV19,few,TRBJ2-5,CASKIQGGETQYF,TGTGCCAGTAAGATCCAAGGTGGGGAGACCCAGTACTTC
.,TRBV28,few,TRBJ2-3,CASSLSGGARAQYF,TGTGCCAGCAGTTTATCCGGCGGGGCCCGGGCCCAGTATTTT
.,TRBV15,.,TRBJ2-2,CATSINRFAGELFF,TGTGCCACCAGCATCAACCGCTTCGCCGGGGAGCTGTTTTTT
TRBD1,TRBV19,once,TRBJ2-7,CASSTRTGSYEQYF,TGTGCCAGTAGTACAAGGACAGGTTCCTACGAGCAGTACTTC
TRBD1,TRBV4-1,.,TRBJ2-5,CASSQDFTGEETQYF,TGCGCCAGCAGCCAAGATTTCACAGGGGAAGAGACCCAGTACTTC
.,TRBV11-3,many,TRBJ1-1,CASSLGSGGKAEAFF,TGTGCCAGCAGCTTAGGTTCGGGGGGGAAGGCTGAAGCTTTCTTT
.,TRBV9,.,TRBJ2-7,CASSEVWAYEQYF,TGTGCCAGCAGTGAAGTATGGGCCTACGAGCAGTACTTC
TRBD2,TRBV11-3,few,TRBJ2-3,CASSQQQRTSGTDTQYF,TGTGCCAGCAGCCAACAACAACGGACTAGCGGCACAGATACGCAGTATTTT
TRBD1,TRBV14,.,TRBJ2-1,CASSQWSTGRNEQFF,TGTGCCAGCAGCCAATGGTCGACAGGGCGGAATGAGCAGTTCTTC
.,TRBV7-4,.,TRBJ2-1,CASSQDVGGEQFF,TGTGCCAGCAGCCAAGACGTCGGTGGTGAGCAGTTCTTC
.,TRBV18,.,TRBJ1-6,CASSPTGINSPLHF,TGTGCCAGCTCACCAACCGGGATCAACTCACCCCTCCACTTT
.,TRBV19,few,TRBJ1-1,CASSIDRGRNTEAFF,TGTGCCAGTAGTATAGATCGGGGAAGGAACACTGAAGCTTTCTTT
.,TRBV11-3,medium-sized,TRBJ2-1,CASSLVWARASSYNEQFF,TGTGCCAGCAGCTTAGTCTGGGCCCGAGCGAGCTCCTACAATGAGCAGTTCTTC
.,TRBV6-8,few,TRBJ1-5,CASRGGAVSGNQPQHF,TGTGCCAGCAGGGGTGGGGCAGTGAGTGGCAATCAGCCCCAGCATTTT
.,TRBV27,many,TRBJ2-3,CASSRGTDTQYF,TGTGCCAGCAGCCGGGGCACAGATACGCAGTATTTT
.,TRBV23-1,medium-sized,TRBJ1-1,CASSPDLRPEAFF,TGCGCCAGCAGCCCAGATTTACGACCTGAAGCTTTCTTT
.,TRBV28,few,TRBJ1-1,CASNLVGTEAFF,TGTGCCAGCAACCTTGTTGGCACTGAAGCTTTCTTT
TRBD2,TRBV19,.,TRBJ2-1,CASRRLAGEGRNEQFF,TGTGCCAGTAGGCGGCTAGCGGGAGAGGGACGCAATGAGCAGTTCTTC
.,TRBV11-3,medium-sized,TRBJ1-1,CASSFEWGGRPEAFF,TGTGCCAGCAGCTTTGAATGGGGAGGCCGTCCCGAAGCTTTCTTT
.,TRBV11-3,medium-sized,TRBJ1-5,CASSLGRDGQPQHF,TGTGCCAGCAGCTTAGGCAGGGATGGTCAGCCCCAGCATTTT
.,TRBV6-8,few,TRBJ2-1,CASSYSAWKGAGWHEQFF,TGTGCCAGCAGTTACTCAGCGTGGAAGGGAGCGGGTTGGCATGAGCAGTTCTTC
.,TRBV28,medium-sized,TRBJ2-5,CASSSGKRLQETQYF,TGTGCCAGCAGCTCGGGGAAGCGCCTCCAAGAGACCCAGTACTTC
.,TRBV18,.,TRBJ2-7,CASSPLKWSEQYF,TGTGCCAGCTCACCGCTGAAATGGTCTGAGCAGTACTTC
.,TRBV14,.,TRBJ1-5,CASSQAHEPQHF,TGTGCCAGCAGCCAAGCCCACGAGCCCCAGCATTTT
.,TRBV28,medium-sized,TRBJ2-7,CASSSGLFPYEQYF,TGTGCCAGCAGTTCCGGACTATTCCCCTACGAGCAGTACTTC
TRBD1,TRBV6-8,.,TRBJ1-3,CASTLTGSSGNTIYF,TGTGCCAGCACCCTGACAGGGTCCTCTGGAAACACCATATATTTT
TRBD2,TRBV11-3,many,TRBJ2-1,CASSPISLAGVGEQFF,TGTGCCAGCAGCCCGATTAGCCTAGCGGGAGTTGGTGAGCAGTTCTTC
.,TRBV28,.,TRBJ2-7,CASSFSLAYEQYF,TGTGCCAGCAGTTTCTCCCTCGCCTACGAGCAGTACTTC
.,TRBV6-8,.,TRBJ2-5,CASSYSKKGVRETQYF,TGTGCCAGCAGTTACTCGAAGAAGGGGGTGAGAGAGACCCAGTACTTC
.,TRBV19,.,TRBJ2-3,CASNQGLEDTQYF,TGTGCCAGTAATCAGGGCCTTGAGGATACGCAGTATTTT